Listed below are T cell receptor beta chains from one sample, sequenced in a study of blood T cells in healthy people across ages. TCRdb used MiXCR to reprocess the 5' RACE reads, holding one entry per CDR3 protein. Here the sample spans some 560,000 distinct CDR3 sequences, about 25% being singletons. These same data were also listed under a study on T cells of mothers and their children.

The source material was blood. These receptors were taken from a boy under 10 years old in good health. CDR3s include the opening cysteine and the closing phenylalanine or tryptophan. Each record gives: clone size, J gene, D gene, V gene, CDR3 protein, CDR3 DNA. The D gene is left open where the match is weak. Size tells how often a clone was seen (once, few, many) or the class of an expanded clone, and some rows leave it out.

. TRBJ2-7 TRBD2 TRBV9 CASSAASGRAYEQYF TGTGCCAGCAGCGCCGCTAGCGGGAGGGCCTACGAGCAGTACTTC
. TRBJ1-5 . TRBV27 CASSPDLTRGRHSSNQPQHF TGTGCCAGCAGTCCTGACCTTACCCGAGGCAGACATAGTAGCAATCAGCCCCAGCATTTT
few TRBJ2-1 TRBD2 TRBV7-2 CASSSGAGVEQFF TGTGCCAGCAGCTCCGGAGCGGGAGTTGAGCAGTTCTTC
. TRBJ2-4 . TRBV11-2 CASYAPGRNIQYF TGTGCCAGCTATGCTCCAGGGAGAAACATTCAGTACTTC
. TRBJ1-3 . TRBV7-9 CASSQNLRSGNTIYF TGTGCCAGCAGCCAGAACCTAAGGTCTGGAAACACCATATATTTT
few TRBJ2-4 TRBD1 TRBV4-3 CASSQDRAGAKNIQYF TGCGCCAGCAGCCAGGACAGGGCGGGGGCCAAAAACATTCAGTACTTC
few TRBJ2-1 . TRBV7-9 CASSLAGGLSSVEQFF TGTGCCAGCAGCTTAGCGGGGGGACTCTCTTCCGTTGAGCAGTTCTTC
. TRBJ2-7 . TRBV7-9 CASSPLQQGGKGEQYF TGTGCCAGCAGCCCCCTCCAGCAGGGGGGCAAGGGCGAGCAGTACTTC
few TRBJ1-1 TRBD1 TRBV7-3 CASSLRDRGTEAFF TGTGCCAGCAGCTTGAGGGACAGGGGTACTGAAGCTTTCTTT
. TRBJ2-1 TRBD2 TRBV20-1 CSAIAGGGEQFF TGCAGTGCTATAGCGGGAGGAGGTGAGCAGTTCTTC
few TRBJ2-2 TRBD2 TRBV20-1 CSAQSGGGTGELFF TGCAGTGCTCAAAGCGGGGGGGGAACCGGGGAGCTGTTTTTT
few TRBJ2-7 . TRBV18 CASSPGVPYEQYF TGTGCCAGCTCACCGGGGGTACCCTACGAGCAGTACTTC
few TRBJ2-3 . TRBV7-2 CASSLGGGHPTDTQYF TGTGCCAGCAGCTTGGGAGGGGGACACCCCACAGATACGCAGTATTTT
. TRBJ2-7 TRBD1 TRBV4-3 CASSPGTATFYEQYF TGCGCCAGCAGCCCGGGGACAGCCACTTTCTACGAGCAGTACTTC
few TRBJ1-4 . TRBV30 CAWSVTQLGEKLFF TGTGCCTGGAGTGTAACACAGTTGGGCGAAAAACTGTTTTTT
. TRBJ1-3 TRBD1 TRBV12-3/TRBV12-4 CASSLDRSSGNTIYF TGTGCCAGCAGTTTGGACAGGAGCTCTGGAAACACCATATATTTT
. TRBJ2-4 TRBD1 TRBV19 CASSFPGTAKNIQYF TGTGCCAGTAGTTTTCCCGGGACAGCAAAAAACATTCAGTACTTC
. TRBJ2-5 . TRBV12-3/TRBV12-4 CASSLRLPQETQYF TGTGCCAGCAGTTTACGGTTACCCCAAGAGACCCAGTACTTC
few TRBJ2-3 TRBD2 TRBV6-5 CASSYGSGGSDTQYF TGTGCCAGCAGTTACGGTAGCGGGGGATCAGATACGCAGTATTTT
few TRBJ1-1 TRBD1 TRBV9 CASSATGGGERAFF TGTGCCAGCAGCGCGACAGGGGGCGGGGAACGAGCTTTCTTT
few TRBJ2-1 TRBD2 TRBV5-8 CASPRRGGIEQFF TGTGCCAGCCCGAGGCGGGGGGGCATTGAGCAGTTCTTC
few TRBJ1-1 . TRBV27 CASTAFTGSTEAFF TGTGCCAGCACCGCGTTTACAGGGAGCACTGAAGCTTTCTTT
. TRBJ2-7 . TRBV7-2 CASSLDPLPSYEQYF TGTGCCAGCAGCTTAGACCCCCTCCCCTCCTACGAGCAGTACTTC
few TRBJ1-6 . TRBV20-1 CSARDPGHSRSPLHF TGCAGTGCTAGAGATCCAGGACACAGTAGATCACCCCTCCACTTT
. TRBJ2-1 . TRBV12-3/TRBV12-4 CASRPLLDIEGNEQFF TGTGCCAGCAGACCCCTCTTAGACATCGAGGGCAATGAGCAGTTCTTC
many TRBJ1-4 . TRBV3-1 CASSRTWPNEKLFF TGTGCCAGCAGCCGGACATGGCCTAATGAAAAACTGTTTTTT
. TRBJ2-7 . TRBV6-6 CASSKDISYEQYF TGTGCCAGCAGTAAGGACATATCCTACGAGCAGTACTTC
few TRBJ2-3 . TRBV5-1 CASSLLTDTDTQYF TGCGCCAGCAGCCTACTGACTGACACAGATACGCAGTATTTT
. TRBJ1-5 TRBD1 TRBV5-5 CASSFGLGQGRDQPQHF TGTGCCAGCAGCTTTGGCTTGGGACAGGGGAGGGATCAGCCCCAGCATTTT
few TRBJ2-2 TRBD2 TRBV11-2 CASSLRRGSTGELFF TGTGCCAGCAGCTTAAGGCGGGGGTCCACCGGGGAGCTGTTTTTT
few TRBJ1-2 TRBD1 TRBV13 CASSLAQGGHGYTF TGTGCCAGCAGCTTAGCACAGGGGGGACACGGCTACACCTTC
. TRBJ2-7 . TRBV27 CASSPPQGNMQYF TGTGCCAGCAGTCCTCCCCAGGGTAATATGCAGTACTTC
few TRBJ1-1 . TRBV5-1 CASRVALNTEAFF TGCGCCAGCAGAGTGGCTTTGAACACTGAAGCTTTCTTT
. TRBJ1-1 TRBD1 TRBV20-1 CSAQGRGFTEAFF TGCAGTGCACAGGGGAGGGGTTTCACTGAAGCTTTCTTT
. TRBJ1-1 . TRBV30 CAWRAPGALNTEAFF TGTGCCTGGAGGGCCCCCGGGGCTTTGAACACTGAAGCTTTCTTT
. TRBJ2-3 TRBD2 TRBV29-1 CSVGLAGEFTDTQYF TGCAGCGTTGGCCTAGCGGGGGAATTTACAGATACGCAGTATTTT
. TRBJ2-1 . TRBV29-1 CSVEQDGGEQFF TGCAGCGTTGAACAAGACGGGGGTGAGCAGTTCTTC
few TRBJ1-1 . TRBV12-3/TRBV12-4 CASSLEWGITEAFF TGTGCCAGCAGTTTAGAATGGGGGATCACTGAAGCTTTCTTT
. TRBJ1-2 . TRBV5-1 CASSSPGGGHGYTF TGCGCCAGCAGCAGTCCCGGCGGGGGGCATGGCTACACCTTC
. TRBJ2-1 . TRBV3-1 CASSQVVGPYNEQFF TGTGCCAGCAGCCAAGTTGTGGGCCCCTACAATGAGCAGTTCTTC
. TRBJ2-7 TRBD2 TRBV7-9 CASSLAGGPDEQYF TGTGCCAGCAGCTTGGCGGGAGGGCCCGACGAGCAGTACTTC
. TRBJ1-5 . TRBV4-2 CASSRTRGRASNQPQHF TGTGCCAGCAGCCGCACGCGGGGAAGGGCAAGCAATCAGCCCCAGCATTTT
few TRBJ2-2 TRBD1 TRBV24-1 CATSGQGQGLSFSGELFF TGTGCCACCAGTGGTCAAGGACAGGGATTATCTTTCTCCGGGGAGCTGTTTTTT
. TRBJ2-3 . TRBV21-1 CASRLSRRRLTDTQYF TGTGCCAGCAGGCTGTCACGGCGCCGCCTAACAGATACGCAGTATTTT
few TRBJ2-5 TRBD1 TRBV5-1 CASSLGRGTVQETQYF TGCGCCAGCAGCTTGGGTAGAGGGACAGTCCAAGAGACCCAGTACTTC
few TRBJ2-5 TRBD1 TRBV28 CASSLSGQGGETQYF TGTGCCAGCAGCTTGTCGGGACAGGGAGGGGAGACCCAGTACTTC
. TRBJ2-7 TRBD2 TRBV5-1 CASSLGGLAGIKLYEQYF TGCGCCAGCAGCTTGGGTGGTCTAGCGGGAATTAAACTCTACGAGCAGTACTTC
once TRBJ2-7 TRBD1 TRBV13 CASSSPGTGVNEQYF TGTGCCAGCAGCTCCCCCGGGACAGGGGTCAACGAGCAGTACTTC
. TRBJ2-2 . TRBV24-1 CATTSTNTGELFF TGTGCCACCACTTCCACGAACACCGGGGAGCTGTTTTTT
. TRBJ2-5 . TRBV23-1 CASSQQPRSEAQYF TGCGCCAGCAGTCAGCAACCTAGGAGCGAGGCCCAGTACTTC